This T cell receptor beta chain was captured by sequencing in a study of human thymus T cells (dated by TCRdb to about 2020). With respect to the entire study: The study described the TCR alpha and beta repertoires in about eight infant thymus samples and a few matching peripheral blood samples. Donor ages ranging from roughly 6 to 244 days were recorded, and a handful of male and a couple of female infants were included in the cohort. Summary of the overall study and its limitations: Biased V and J gene segment usage appeared to be present in both thymic and peripheral blood repertoires. Highly overlapping thymic TCR repertoires among unrelated individuals were reported in the related research. On average, thymus samples yielded some 810,000 unique TCRB clonotypes, whereas blood samples yielded about 80,000.

Thymus tissue was collected as surgical resects that were removed during corrective cardiac surgery. Immunologically healthy infants undergoing open corrective cardiac surgery for congenital heart defects in Finland were used as donors. Thymocytes were mechanically released from the tissue and were stored as pellets of roughly 9.5-30 million cells at -70 degrees C. A QIAsymphony instrument was used to extract genomic DNA from frozen cell pellets. Using the immunoSEQ multiplex PCR assay, the TCRB and TCRAD loci were amplified from a standardized quantity of quality-controlled genomic DNA. The amplicons covered the V(D)J region and were long enough to include the CDR3 and to identify the V and J genes. The amplicons were sequenced on an Illumina platform via the commercial immunoSEQ service. The authors' analysis ran thus. Primer bias and sequencing errors were corrected as previously described, and TCRAD and TCRB were defined on the basis of the IMGT database. The repertoires were analysed using immunoSEQ Analyzer 3.0 and VDJTools for basic statistics, V/J segment usage, diversity estimates, rarefaction and pairwise overlap. Chao1, ChaoE, Efron-Thisted, Shannon and inverse Simpson indices were used to estimate diversity, which was also estimated on datasets down-sampled to the smallest sample. Repertoire overlap was determined by strict matching of CDR3 nucleotide sequence, V gene and J gene, and Jaccard-based multidimensional scaling clustering was applied. TCRdb took this table from immuneACCESS and kept in-frame rearrangements with V and J called. Such tables lack part of the clones; where checked against another copy, unresolved V genes explain under half of the gap, and the rest is unexplained. That table supplies the V and J calls and clone size; D and trimming were determined from the DNA. The sample table records some 130,000 clones; around 94% of these occur just once. The top ten constitute less than 0.03% of the sample.

Of note for this clone: Its specific antigen is unknown. Base qualities are not provided; no much larger clone lies one nucleotide away.

V drops 7 bases and J drops 7 bases, leaving 16 bases in between. The CDR3, from cysteine to phenylalanine, totals 13 residues. The only DNA kept is the CDR3, 39 bases in frame from the first base. For CDR1 and CDR2, the germline V gene lists MRHNA and SNTAGT. Recombination connected TRBV6-4 to TRBJ1-2; the D gene cannot be named for sure. This sequence originates from a boy in the first two years of life with a congenital heart defect but otherwise immunologically healthy. Sample: thymus tissue. The CDR3 loop reads CASKDPSKGGYTF. DNA sequence: TGTGCCAGCAAAGATCCCAGTAAAGGTGGCTACACCTTC.